This paragraph covers one TCR beta chain sequence. What it recognizes is unknown. The CDR3 length is 15 residues. V lost 7 bases to trimming and J lost 5 bases, with 21 bases between them. CDR1 is SGHRS and CDR2 is YFSETQ in the germline V gene. This record comes from a study of CD8+CD57+ T cells in acquired aplastic anemia. Study in general: Sorted CD4+ and CD8+ cells gave a mean 3.2 ug DNA, range about 0.19 to 27.4 ug.

The study profiled TCR beta VDJ and CDR3 using genomic DNA as template. MiXCR was run by TCRdb on the reads, yielding one entry per CDR3 protein. The sample holds some 170,000 distinct CDR3 sequences, around 60% seen once. Patients selected for sequencing had displayed CD8+CD57+ cell expansion by flow cytometry. Severe acquired aplastic anemia affected all patients. Study findings and constraints: The number of CD8+ CDR3 sequences shared by patients and controls was twenty-nine. Statistical testing detected no significant gap in CD8+ Simpson's diversity between patients and controls.

The chain has TRBV5-1 and TRBJ2-5; tentative D call: TRBD1 (6 bases). This TCR was recovered from a human donor with aplastic anemia. Sample: sorted CD4+, CD8+, or CD8+CD57+ T cells (not recorded which) from PBMCs. The CDR3 protein is CASRYGQSLYETQYF. In DNA, the CDR3 is TGCGCCAGCCGCTATGGACAGTCCCTTTACGAGACCCAGTACTTC. The full variable domain, with the rest looked up from reference TRBV5-1 and TRBJ2-5, is KAGVTQTPRYLIKTRGQQVTLSCSPISGHRSVSWYQQTPGQGLQFLFEYFSETQRNKGNFPGRFSGRQFSNSRSEMNVSTLELGDSALYLCASRYGQSLYETQYFGPGTRLLVL.